This TCR beta chain was observed in a study of regulatory T cells in long-lasting Graves disease. The CDR3 contains 16 residues. V trimming: 4 bases; J trimming: 7 bases; junction bases outside the gene matches: 8. Germline V CDR1 and CDR2: MDHEN, SYDVKM. As to time point: newly diagnosed GD, antithyroid drugs for less than 3 months. Making the TCR library involved RNA that had been extracted from PBMCs. CDR3 regions were amplified by Arm-PCR using iRepertoire HTBI primers to build TCR beta libraries. One entry per CDR3 protein, called by TCRdb with MiXCR from the multiplex PCR reads. The sample yields a few hundred thousand distinct CDR3 sequences, around 19% seen once. The sample was also linked to a second study, of T cells in Graves' hyperthyroidism and ophthalmopathy. That source reports: Researchers ran a first-round RT-PCR on the TCR CDR3 using the HTBI primer set. Blood also showed most of the thyroid clonotypes that were expanded above 0.001.

The receptor was isolated from a woman aged 25-40 years with Graves disease. The chain combines TRBV28 with TRBJ2-7, with TRBD2 matching over 15 bases. Sequences were derived from peripheral blood mononuclear cells (PBMCs), sampled at new diagnosis, from a patient treated with antithyroid drugs. The CDR3 DNA follows: TGTGCCAGCAGTTCCGGGACTAGCGGGAGGATCGGTGAGCAGTACTTC. Protein: CASSSGTSGRIGEQYF.